The text below deals with one T cell receptor beta chain. The sample is drawn from a study of cytomegalovirus exposure and HLA in healthy donors. The PCR used 60 Vbeta and 13 Jbeta primers. The data were produced by immunoSEQ multiplex PCR, yet TCRdb's version contains in-frame clones alone and is incomplete. The data contain around 270,000 clones, about four fifths of them singletons. The germline CDR1 and CDR2 sequences are SGHDT and YYEEEE. V was trimmed by 0 bases and J by 3 bases, leaving 16 bases between them. This CDR3 has 17 amino acids. The sample comprised PBMCs. The receptor was isolated from a girl aged 2 to 9 in good health and CMV-seronegative. V is TRBV5-6 and J is TRBJ2-1; possible D gene TRBD1, 6 bases. The CDR3 sequence is CASSLGRGFGIYNEQFF. CDR3 DNA sequence: TGTGCCAGCAGCTTGGGCAGGGGCTTTGGCATCTACAATGAGCAGTTCTTC. The variable domain in full, with the rest retrieved from reference TRBV5-6 and TRBJ2-1, is DAGVTQSPTHLIKTRGQQVTLRCSPKSGHDTVSWYQQALGQGPQFIFQYYEEEERQRGNFPDRFSGHQFPNYSSELNVNALLLGDSALYLCASSLGRGFGIYNEQFFGPGTRLTVL.